This is a list of T cell receptor beta chains from one sample in a study of long-term antiretroviral therapy in people with HIV. Repertoires were generated with immunoSEQ multiplex PCR, while TCRdb's copy carries only in-frame clones and drops some. This table has roughly 19,000 clones, approximately 88% appearing once. This specimen consisted of unsorted PBMCs, obtained 2.1 years after starting antiretroviral therapy. These receptors were obtained from a young man with HIV. The CDR3 runs from the conserved cysteine through the conserved F or W. A D gene is named only where the DNA matches it firmly. Rows give clone size only sometimes, using once, few, many, or a class for an expanded clone.

D,size,J,V,DNA,CDR3
-,few,TRBJ1-3,TRBV10-1,TGCGCCAGCAGTTGCCAGGGGAACTCTGGAAACACCATATATTTT,CASSCQGNSGNTIYF
-,-,TRBJ1-2,TRBV7-2,TGTGCCAGCAGTTTAATGCAGGGAAATAACTATGGCTACACCTTC,CASSLMQGNNYGYTF
TRBD1,-,TRBJ1-3,TRBV9,TGTGCCAGCAGCGAACAGGGGTCGAGTGGAAACACCATATATTTT,CASSEQGSSGNTIYF
-,-,TRBJ2-3,TRBV13,TGTGCCAGCAGCGGAACTAGCACAGATACGCAGTATTTT,CASSGTSTDTQYF
-,once,TRBJ2-7,TRBV18,TGTGCCAGCTCACCACCTGGGGGAGAGCAGTACTTC,CASSPPGGEQYF
-,-,TRBJ2-5,TRBV15,TGTGCCACCAGCAGAGCAGTGAAAGGGTGGGAGACCCAGTACTTC,CATSRAVKGWETQYF
TRBD2,-,TRBJ2-3,TRBV7-2,TGTGCCAGTGAGGCGGGGGGCGGCACAGATACGCAGTATTTT,CASEAGGGTDTQYF
-,-,TRBJ1-6,TRBV9,TGTGCCAGCAGCGTACGAGGGGCGAAGGGTTCACCCCTCCACTTT,CASSVRGAKGSPLHF
-,-,TRBJ2-7,TRBV6-6,TGTGCCACGACCGGGGCCTACGAGCAGTACTTC,CATTGAYEQYF
TRBD2,-,TRBJ2-1,TRBV19,TGTGCCAGTAGTATAGTCCCGGGAGGGCTTGCCAATGAGCAGTTCTTC,CASSIVPGGLANEQFF
-,-,TRBJ2-5,TRBV11-1,TGTGCCAGCAGCCTCGCTTGGGGGCGGCAAGAGACCCAGTACTTC,CASSLAWGRQETQYF
TRBD1,-,TRBJ1-4,TRBV6-1,TGTGCCAGCAGTGGAGGACAGGGCGTTTCGATTCTGTTTTTT,CASSGGQGVSILFF
TRBD1,-,TRBJ2-7,TRBV27,TGTGCCAGCAGTCTACAGGGGTGGGCGACGGCCCACTACGAGCAGTACTTC,CASSLQGWATAHYEQYF
-,few,TRBJ2-5,TRBV4-3,TGCGCCAGCAGCCAATATTCCCGACCTCAAGAGACCCAGTACTTC,CASSQYSRPQETQYF
-,-,TRBJ2-7,TRBV5-1,TGCGCCAGCAGCTTGATAGCGGCGAGGGAGCAGTACTTC,CASSLIAAREQYF
-,-,TRBJ1-1,TRBV10-3,TGTGCCACCTCCAGGAGGGGGAACACTGAAGCTTTCTTT,CATSRRGNTEAFF
-,-,TRBJ1-4,TRBV7-2,TGTGCCAGCAGCTTAGAGGCAGGGGTTGAAAAACTGTTTTTT,CASSLEAGVEKLFF
-,-,TRBJ1-1,TRBV18,TGTGCCAGCTCACCCTCCGGACACCCTGAAGCTTTCTTT,CASSPSGHPEAFF
-,-,TRBJ2-5,TRBV18,TGTGCCAGCTCACCGGGTACCCAAGAGACCCAGTACTTC,CASSPGTQETQYF
TRBD2,-,TRBJ2-7,TRBV9,TGTGCCAGCAGCGTAGCGGCGGGAGTAAACGAGCAGTACTTC,CASSVAAGVNEQYF
-,-,TRBJ2-1,TRBV9,TGTGCCAGCAGCGTAGGTGATGAGCAGTTCTTC,CASSVGDEQFF
-,-,TRBJ1-2,TRBV4-2,TGTGCCAGCAGCCAAGATAGGACCTCAAGCTATGGCTACACCTTC,CASSQDRTSSYGYTF
TRBD1,-,TRBJ2-6,TRBV28,TGTGCCAGCAGACAGGGGCCCGGGGCCAACGTCCTGACTTTC,CASRQGPGANVLTF
-,-,TRBJ2-7,TRBV18,TGTGCCAGCTCACCGTCCCGGGAGCCAGTTCACCACGAGCAGTACTTC,CASSPSREPVHHEQYF
-,-,TRBJ1-2,TRBV27,TGTGCCAGCAGTTTGGGGCCCTCGTACCGGGGCTACACCTTC,CASSLGPSYRGYTF
-,-,TRBJ1-4,TRBV9,TGTGCCAGCAGCACGGGGGGTGGACATACCGAAAAACTGTTTTTT,CASSTGGGHTEKLFF
-,-,TRBJ1-1,TRBV7-8,TGTGCCAGCAGCTTAAAGTGGGTCAGACTTGGGAGTACTGAAGCTTTCTTT,CASSLKWVRLGSTEAFF
TRBD1,once,TRBJ2-7,TRBV15,TGTGCCACCAGCAGGATCTTCCGGGACAGGGACTACGAGCAGTACTTC,CATSRIFRDRDYEQYF
TRBD1,-,TRBJ1-1,TRBV12-5,TGTGCTAGTGGTCCAGAAGGGGGCGCGGGGACTGAAGCTTTCTTT,CASGPEGGAGTEAFF
-,-,TRBJ1-5,TRBV18,TGTGCCAGCTCACCTTCCACTAATAGCAATCAGCCCCAGCATTTT,CASSPSTNSNQPQHF
-,-,TRBJ1-1,TRBV9,TGTGCCAGCAGCGTAGGGGCAGGGGCTGAAGCTTTCTTT,CASSVGAGAEAFF
TRBD1,-,TRBJ1-2,TRBV7-9,TGTGCCAGCAGCCAAGGGACAGGGAACGAGGGTGGCTACACCTTC,CASSQGTGNEGGYTF
-,-,TRBJ1-4,TRBV25-1,TGTGCCAGCAGTGAATCCCAGTATGAAAAACTGTTTTTT,CASSESQYEKLFF
TRBD1,-,TRBJ2-7,TRBV2,TGTGCCAGCTTCGACAGGGGGCATCAAAACGAGCAGTACTTC,CASFDRGHQNEQYF
-,-,TRBJ1-2,TRBV9,TGTGCCAGCAGCGTAGGGGGGGGAACCGGCTACACCTTC,CASSVGGGTGYTF
-,-,TRBJ1-4,TRBV7-9,TGTGCCAGCAGCTTAGAACTTTACAATGAAAAACTGTTTTTT,CASSLELYNEKLFF
TRBD1,-,TRBJ1-6,TRBV5-4,TGTGCCAGCAGCTTGGACAGGGGCCGTAAACCCCTCCACTTT,CASSLDRGRKPLHF
-,-,TRBJ2-7,TRBV15,TGTGCCACCAGCAGGGCAGGGGACTTTAGGTACGAGCAGTACTTC,CATSRAGDFRYEQYF
-,-,TRBJ2-3,TRBV30,TGTGCCTGGAGTACTGCCTCCCTTAGCACAGATACGCAGTATTTT,CAWSTASLSTDTQYF
-,once,TRBJ2-2,TRBV7-9,TGTGCCACCTCGAATGCGGGATCCGCCGGGGAGCTGTTTTTT,CATSNAGSAGELFF
-,-,TRBJ1-1,TRBV11-2,TGTGCCAGCAGCCCAGAGTACCTCGGGGGGATGGACACTGAAGCTTTCTTT,CASSPEYLGGMDTEAFF
-,-,TRBJ1-3,TRBV7-9,TGTGCCAGCAGCAGTTACAGGGAAAGCAACACCATATATTTT,CASSSYRESNTIYF
-,once,TRBJ1-1,TRBV4-3,TGCGCCAGCAGCCAAGGTGGTGGAGCTGAAGCTTTCTTT,CASSQGGGAEAFF
TRBD1,once,TRBJ1-1,TRBV14,TGTGCCAGCAGCCCCTGGGACAGAGCGAACACTGAAGCTTTCTTT,CASSPWDRANTEAFF